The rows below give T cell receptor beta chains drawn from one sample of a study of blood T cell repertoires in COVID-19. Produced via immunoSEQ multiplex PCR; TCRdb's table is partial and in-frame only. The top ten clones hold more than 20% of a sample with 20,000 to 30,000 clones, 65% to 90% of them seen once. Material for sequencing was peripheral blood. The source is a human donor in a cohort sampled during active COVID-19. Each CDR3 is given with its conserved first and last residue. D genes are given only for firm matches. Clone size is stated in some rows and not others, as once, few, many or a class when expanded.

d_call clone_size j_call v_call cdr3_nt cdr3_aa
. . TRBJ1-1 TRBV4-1 TGCGCCAGCAGCCAAGCTCTATACGGGAACACTGAAGCTTTCTTT CASSQALYGNTEAFF
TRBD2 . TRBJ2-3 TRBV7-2 TGTGCCAGCAGGGGCGGGGGTTCCTCTAGCACAGATACGCAGTATTTT CASRGGGSSSTDTQYF
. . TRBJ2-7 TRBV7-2 TGTGCCAGCAATGCCAGGGTGGGGGCGGAGCAGTACTTC CASNARVGAEQYF
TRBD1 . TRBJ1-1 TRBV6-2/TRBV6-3 TGTGCCAGCAGTTACGGACAGGAGATGAACACTGAAGCTTTCTTT CASSYGQEMNTEAFF
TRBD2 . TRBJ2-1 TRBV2 TGTGCCAGCGAGCCAAGGACTAGCGGGAGTGATGAGCAGTTCTTC CASEPRTSGSDEQFF
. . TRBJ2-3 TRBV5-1 TGCGCCAGCAGCTCAAAAATCACGACAGGTTCCACAGATACGCAGTATTTT CASSSKITTGSTDTQYF
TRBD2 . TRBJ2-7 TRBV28 TGTGCCAGCAGAGTAGCGGGAGCCTACGAGCAGTACTTC CASRVAGAYEQYF
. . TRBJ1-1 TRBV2 TGTGCCAGGACAGTAAACACTGAAGCTTTCTTT CARTVNTEAFF
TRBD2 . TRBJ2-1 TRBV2 TGTGCCAGCAGTGAATTCAGGGGGCGGACTAGCGGGTGGAGCTCCTACAATGAGCAGTTCTTC CASSEFRGRTSGWSSYNEQFF
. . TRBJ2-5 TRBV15 TGTGCCACCAGCAGAGATGTAATTCAGACAGACCCCAGCTCAGAGACCCAGTACTTC CATSRDVIQTDPSSETQYF
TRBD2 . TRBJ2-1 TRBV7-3 TGTGCCAGCAGCCCACGAGGGACTAGCGGGCACAATGAGCAGTTCTTC CASSPRGTSGHNEQFF
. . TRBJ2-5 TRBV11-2 TGTGCCAGTACAAGAGGGGAGACCCAGTACTTC CASTRGETQYF
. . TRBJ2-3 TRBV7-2 TGTGCCAGCAGCTTAGGCAGGGGGACTGCAGATACGCAGTATTTT CASSLGRGTADTQYF
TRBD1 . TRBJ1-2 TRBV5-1 TGCGCCAGCAGCCCGGGGACAGCTATAGGTTTGGTGGACACCTTC CASSPGTAIGLVDTF
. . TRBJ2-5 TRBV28 TGTGCCAGCAGTTTAGGGCGGGGGCCTCAAGAGACCCAGTACTTC CASSLGRGPQETQYF
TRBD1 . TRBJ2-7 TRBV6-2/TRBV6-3 TGTGCCAGCAGTTACCCGCTTGGGGACAGGGGCTACGAGCAGTACTTC CASSYPLGDRGYEQYF
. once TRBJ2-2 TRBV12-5 TGTGCTAGTGCGATGGGGCAGTACACCGGGGAGCTGTTTTTT CASAMGQYTGELFF
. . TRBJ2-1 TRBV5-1 TGCGCCAGCAGCCCACTAGGTTCCCACAATGAGCAGTTCTTC CASSPLGSHNEQFF
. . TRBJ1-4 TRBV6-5 TGTGCCAGCAGTTCCTCCGACAGAACCGAAAAACTGTTTTTT CASSSSDRTEKLFF
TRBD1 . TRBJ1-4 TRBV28 TGTGCCAGCAGTTTCTATGGACAGGGGTGGTCTAATGAAAAACTGTTTTTT CASSFYGQGWSNEKLFF
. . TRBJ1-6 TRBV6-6 TGTGCCAGCAGTCTATTTCCGCCCTTTCTTCCCAAGGGGGATAATTCACCCCTCCACTTT CASSLFPPFLPKGDNSPLHF
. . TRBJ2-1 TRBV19 TGTGCCAGTAGTATTAAGGGGGAAAGCAATGAGCAGTTCTTC CASSIKGESNEQFF
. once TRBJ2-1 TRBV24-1 TGTGCCACCATTCTCGAGCTCTACCGCCGCAATGAGCAGTTCTTC CATILELYRRNEQFF
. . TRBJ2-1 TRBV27 TGTGCCAGCAGTCCCCTGCAGGGATTCCGGGAGCAGTTCTTC CASSPLQGFREQFF
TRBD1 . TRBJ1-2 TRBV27 TGTGCCAGCACCCTCTCGGGGACAGACTACTATGGCTACACCTTC CASTLSGTDYYGYTF
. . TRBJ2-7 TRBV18 TGTGCCAGCTCACCCCCGGGACTTCCCTACGAGCAGTACTTC CASSPPGLPYEQYF
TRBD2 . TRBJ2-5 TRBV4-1 TGCGCCAGCAGCCAACCGGGAGGGAAGACCCAGTACTTC CASSQPGGKTQYF
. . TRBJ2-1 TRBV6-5 TGTGCCAGCACCGACAGGATCTACAATGAGCAGTTCTTC CASTDRIYNEQFF
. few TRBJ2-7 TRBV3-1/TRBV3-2 TGTGCCAGCAGCCAACAGGTCCAGGGCCGCCACGAGCAGTACTTC CASSQQVQGRHEQYF
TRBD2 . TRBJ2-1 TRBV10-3 TGTGCCATCAGTGTGGGCGGGGGGCTCCTCAATGAGCAGTTCTTC CAISVGGGLLNEQFF
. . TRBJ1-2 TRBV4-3 TGCGCCAGCAGCCAAGAAACAGGGTACTATGGCTACACCTTC CASSQETGYYGYTF
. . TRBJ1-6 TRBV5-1 TGCGCCAGCAGCTTGTCGGCGGAAAGCGGGAATTCACCCCTCCACTTT CASSLSAESGNSPLHF
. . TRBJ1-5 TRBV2 TGTGCCAGCAGTGAGCCAGGGAGCAATCAGCCCCAGCATTTT CASSEPGSNQPQHF
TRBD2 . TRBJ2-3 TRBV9 TGTGCCAGCAGCTCCCGACTAGCGCGTAGCACAGATACGCAGTATTTT CASSSRLARSTDTQYF
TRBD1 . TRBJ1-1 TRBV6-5 TGTGCCAGCAGATTGACAGGGTGGGTGCTCGCGGAAGCTTTCTTT CASRLTGWVLAEAFF
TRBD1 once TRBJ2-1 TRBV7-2 TGTGCCAGCACCCCCAGTGGGGACAGATACAATGAGCAGTTCTTC CASTPSGDRYNEQFF
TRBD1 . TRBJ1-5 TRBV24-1 TGTGCCACCAGTCCCCCCTTGGCGAGGGGGCGCGATCAGCCCCAGCATTTT CATSPPLARGRDQPQHF
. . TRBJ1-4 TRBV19 TGTGCCAGTAGTTCGGAGGGCGATTCCCACCTTAATGAAAAACTGTTTTTT CASSSEGDSHLNEKLFF
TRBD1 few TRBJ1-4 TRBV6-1 TGTGCCAGCAGTGGGGGACAGGGGGCGATCAATGAAAAACTGTTTTTT CASSGGQGAINEKLFF
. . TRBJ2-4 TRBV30 TGTGCCTGGAGGTCCTCGGGGTCATATAGCATTCAGTACTTC CAWRSSGSYSIQYF
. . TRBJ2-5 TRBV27 TGTGCCAGCAGTCCGGGACAACGAGCGGAGACCCAGTACTTC CASSPGQRAETQYF
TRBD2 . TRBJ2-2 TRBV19 TGTGCCAGTAGTCGATTAACTAGCGGGGGAACGAACACCGGGGAGCTGTTTTTT CASSRLTSGGTNTGELFF
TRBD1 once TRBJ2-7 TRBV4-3 TGCGCCAGCAGCCAAGATTGGGACAGGGGTTACGAGCAGTACTTC CASSQDWDRGYEQYF
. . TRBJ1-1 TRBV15 TGTGCCACCAGCTTAGGGAGAAGGGTCACTGAAGCTTTCTTT CATSLGRRVTEAFF
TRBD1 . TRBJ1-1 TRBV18 TGTGCCAGCTCACCACAGGGGGCGAGCACTGAAGCTTTCTTT CASSPQGASTEAFF
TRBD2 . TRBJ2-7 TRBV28 TGTGCCAGCAGTACGACTAGCGGGAGGGTCGACGAGCAGTACTTC CASSTTSGRVDEQYF
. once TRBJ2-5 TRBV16 TGTGCCAGCAGCCAACTAGGTGAAGAGACCCAGTACTTC CASSQLGEETQYF
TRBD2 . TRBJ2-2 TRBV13 TGTGCCAGCAGCTCACCACTCACTAGCGGGGGGAACACCGGGGAGCTGTTTTTT CASSSPLTSGGNTGELFF
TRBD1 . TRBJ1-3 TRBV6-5 TGTGCCAGCAGACCCGGGACAGGCGGAAACACCATATATTTT CASRPGTGGNTIYF
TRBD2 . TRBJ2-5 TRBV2 TGTGCCAGCAGGGTAGCGGGAGTCGGGGGGACCCAGTACTTC CASRVAGVGGTQYF
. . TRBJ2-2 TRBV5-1 TGCGCCAGCAGCCCGGGGAGTACCGGGGAGCTGTTTTTT CASSPGSTGELFF
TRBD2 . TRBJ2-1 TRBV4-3 TGCGCCAGCAGCCGACTAGGGACTAGCGGTTACAATGAGCAGTTCTTC CASSRLGTSGYNEQFF
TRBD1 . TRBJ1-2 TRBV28 TGTGCCAGCAGTTACCCCTCTCAGGGGGCGCATGGCTACACCTTC CASSYPSQGAHGYTF
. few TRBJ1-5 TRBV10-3 TGTGCCATCAGTGATCCTGCGGCCGGGGGGCGCAATCAGCCCCAGCATTTT CAISDPAAGGRNQPQHF
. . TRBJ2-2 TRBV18 TGTGCCAGCTCACATAGCGGACTCGCGAACACCGGGGAGCTGTTTTTT CASSHSGLANTGELFF